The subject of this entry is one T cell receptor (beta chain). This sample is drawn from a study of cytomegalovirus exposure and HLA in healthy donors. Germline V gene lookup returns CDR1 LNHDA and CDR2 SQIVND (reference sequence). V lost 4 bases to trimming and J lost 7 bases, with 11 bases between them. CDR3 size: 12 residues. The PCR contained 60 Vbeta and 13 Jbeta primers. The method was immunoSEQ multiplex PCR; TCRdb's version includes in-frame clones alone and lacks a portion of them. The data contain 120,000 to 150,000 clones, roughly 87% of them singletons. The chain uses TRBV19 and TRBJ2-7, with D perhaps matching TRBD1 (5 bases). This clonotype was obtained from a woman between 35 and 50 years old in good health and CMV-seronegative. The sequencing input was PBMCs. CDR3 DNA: TGTGCCAGTAGTACAGGGTTCGGGGAGCAGTACTTC. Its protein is CASSTGFGEQYF. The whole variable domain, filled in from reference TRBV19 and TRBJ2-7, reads DGGITQSPKYLFRKEGQNVTLSCEQNLNHDAMYWYRQDPGQGLRLIYYSQIVNDFQKGDIAEGYSVSREKKESFPLTVTSAQKNPTAFYLCASSTGFGEQYFGPGTRLTVT.